What follows describes a single TCR beta chain. No antigen is known for it. Untouched CD4+ T cells were bead-isolated at about 97.7% purity. The germline V gene has CDR1 MDHEN and CDR2 SYDVKM. The CDR3 is made up of 14 amino acids. V was cut by 5 bases and J by 3 bases, with 11 bases left in between. The sample is drawn from a study of T cell repertoires and HLA-DP antigens. Repertoires were generated with immunoSEQ multiplex PCR, while TCRdb's copy carries only in-frame clones and drops some. Of around 110,000 clones listed, nearly 95% were seen once; the top ten hold around 0.25%. The chain couples TRBV28 to TRBJ1-5, with a tentative D call TRBD1 (5 bases). Sequenced sample: CD4+ T cells from PBMCs. The sequence came from a woman in her late teens or twenties in good health and CMV-seronegative. This CDR3 reads CASSPRQLNQPQHF. In DNA form, the CDR3 reads TGTGCCAGCAGTCCCAGACAGCTCAATCAGCCCCAGCATTTT. Supplemented by reference TRBV28 and TRBJ1-5, the full variable domain reads DVKVTQSSRYLVKRTGEKVFLECVQDMDHENMFWYRQDPGLGLRLIYFSYDVKMKEKGDIPEGYSVSREKKERFSLILESASTNQTSMYLCASSPRQLNQPQHFGDGTRLSIL.